One and the same sample provided the 13 T cell receptor beta chains below, sequenced in a study of regulatory T cells in long-lasting Graves disease. Through Arm-PCR of CDR3 regions and iRepertoire HTBI primers, TCR beta libraries were built. In TCRdb, the multiplex PCR reads were re-called with MiXCR into one record per CDR3 protein. The profile shows roughly 320,000 distinct CDR3 sequences, 15% to 20% of them singletons. Time point of the sample: newly diagnosed GD, antithyroid drugs for less than 3 months. Generation of the TCR library employed RNA extracted from PBMCs. The same sample was also used in a study of T cells in Graves' hyperthyroidism and ophthalmopathy.

Sequences were derived from peripheral blood mononuclear cells (PBMCs), sampled at new diagnosis, from a patient treated with antithyroid drugs. The origin of the receptors is a man aged 35-49 years with Graves disease.

The sample holds many counts of this clonotype. This sequence joins TRBV7-9 and TRBJ1-2; perhaps TRBD1 as D (6 bases). The CDR3 has 16 residues. V was trimmed by 10 bases and J by 0 bases, leaving 21 bases between them. Looked up from germline, CDR1 is SEHNR and CDR2 is FQNEAQ (reference sequence). Here the CDR3 DNA reads TGTGCCACCACGGGGAGGACAGTGCTAGCTAACTATGGCTACACCTTC. It translates to CATTGRTVLANYGYTF. The variable domain in full, with the rest retrieved from reference TRBV7-9 and TRBJ1-2, is DTGVSQNPRHKITKRGQNVTFRCDPISEHNRLYWYRQTLGQGPEFLTYFQNEAQLEKSRLLSDRFSAERPKGSFSTLEIQRTEQGDSAMYLCATTGRTVLANYGYTFGSGTRLTVV.

The chain combines TRBV29-1 with TRBJ1-4; D remains unclear. CDR1 is SQVTM, CDR2 ANQGSEA, per germline. The length of the CDR3 is 13 residues. Trimming cost V 7 bases and J 6 bases, with 15 bases left between them. The CDR3 DNA sequence: TGCAGCGCTCTTCGACGTAACGATGAAAAACTGTTTTTT. Translated, it gives CSALRRNDEKLFF.

In this sample, this clonotype turned up a few times. The chain joins TRBV19 to TRBJ1-5; D unclear. Between the trimmed V and J ends, which lost 4 bases and 6 bases, there was a span of 16 bases. The CDR3 contains 15 residues. Germline CDR1 is LNHDA and CDR2 is SQIVND (reference sequence). The CDR3 DNA sequence: TGTGCCAGTAGTACCCGAGCCCGGGCCACTCAGCCCCAGCATTTT. Its translation is CASSTRARATQPQHF.

In regard to this clonotype: A much more abundant neighbour one base away suggests this may be a read error. The rearrangement joins TRBV7-9 to TRBJ2-1; the match to TRBD2 covers 8 bases. CDR1 is SEHNR, CDR2 FQNEAQ, per germline (reference sequence). The CDR3 is made up of 15 amino acids. The CDR3 loop is CASSLEGGRNNKQFF. As DNA, the CDR3 is TGTGCCAGCAGCTTAGAAGGCGGGAGGAACAATAAGCAGTTCTTC.

The chain employs TRBV12-3 or TRBV12-4 and TRBJ1-2; possibly TRBD1 for D (6 bases). This CDR3 contains 16 residues. Trimming left V 1 base short and J 7 bases short, with 19 bases between. DNA for the CDR3: TGTGCCAGCAGTTTAGGGGCGTTGGTCAGGGGCTCTGGCTACACCTTC. Translating it yields CASSLGALVRGSGYTF.

This clonotype has ten or more counts. This rearrangement joins TRBV18 to TRBJ1-1; D possibly corresponds to TRBD1 (5 bases). Germline V lookup: CDR1 KGHSH, CDR2 LQKENI. This CDR3 is 15 amino acids long. V dropped 5 bases and J dropped 3 bases, with 16 bases sitting between them. CDR3 bases: TGTGCCAGCTCATCTCAGGCAGGGCTGCACACTGAAGCTTTCTTT. This codes for CASSSQAGLHTEAFF. The variable domain in full, completed from reference TRBV18 and TRBJ1-1, reads NAGVMQNPRHLVRRRGQEARLRCSPMKGHSHVYWYRQLPEEGLKFMVYLQKENIIDESGMPKERFSAEFPKEGPSILRIQQVVRGDSAAYFCASSSQAGLHTEAFFGQGTRLTVV.

This clonotype was observed many times. The CDR3 reads CASSVGGGGAAYEQYF. CDR3 in DNA: TGTGCCAGCAGTGTTGGGGGCGGGGGGGCCGCCTACGAGCAGTACTTC. The chain uses TRBV6-4 and TRBJ2-7; the match to TRBD2 covers 9 bases. The germline CDR1 and CDR2 sequences are MRHNA and SNTAGT. The CDR3 is 16 amino acids. V lost 4 bases, J lost 2 bases, and 9 bases stayed unmatched.

This clonotype was found a few times. This rearrangement joins TRBV18 to TRBJ1-1, with D unclear. The V and J ends lost 3 bases and 7 bases respectively, with 12 bases between them. Germline CDR1 and CDR2: KGHSH and LQKENI. CDR3 length: 13 residues. The CDR3: CASSPFVPDEAFF. The CDR3 region has the DNA TGTGCCAGCTCACCGTTCGTGCCGGATGAAGCTTTCTTT.

The count of this clonotype is one. The J gene is TRBJ2-6, the V gene TRBV2; possibly TRBD1 for D (6 bases). The CDR3 runs to 19 residues. Germline-derived CDR1 and CDR2 are SNHLY and FYNNEI. V was pared by 6 bases and J by 1 base, with 22 bases between. CDR3 sequence (DNA): TGTGCCAGCAGATTGAGGACAGAGAGACTTTATTCTGGGGCCAACGTCCTGACTTTC. Protein product: CASRLRTERLYSGANVLTF.

This clonotype appeared many times. The chain combines TRBV27 with TRBJ2-3; possible D gene TRBD1, 6 bases. Germline V gene data show CDR1 as MNHEY and CDR2 as SMNVEV (reference sequence). This CDR3 is built from 13 residues. V lost 7 bases to trimming and J lost 1 base, with 9 bases between them. In DNA, the CDR3 is TGTGCCAGCACCCGACAGGGCACAGATACGCAGTATTTT. This sequence encodes CASTRQGTDTQYF.

This clonotype has only a few counts. This rearrangement joins TRBV5-1 to TRBJ2-3; 16 bases fit TRBD2. The V segment lost 4 bases and the J segment 10 bases; nucleotides outside the gene matches: 9. CDR3 size: 16 residues. The germline gives CDR1 SGHRS, CDR2 YFSETQ. CDR3 amino acids: CASSPDGTSGGDAQYF. CDR3 in DNA: TGCGCCAGCAGCCCAGACGGGACTAGCGGGGGGGATGCGCAGTATTTT.

The genes are TRBV30 and TRBJ1-4, with 7 bases matching TRBD1. This CDR3 is built from 14 residues. V dropped 1 base and J dropped 1; count of bases not matched to a gene: 0. Germline CDR1 GTSNPN, CDR2 SVGIG (reference sequence). The CDR3 spells CAWSGQGTNEKLFF. The DNA of the CDR3 is TGTGCCTGGAGTGGACAGGGAACTAATGAAAAACTGTTTTTT.

V usage is TRBV4-1 and J usage is TRBJ2-1; D unresolved. Germline V CDR1 and CDR2: MGHRA, YSYEKL. The CDR3 totals 13 residues. V lost 1 base and J 4 bases, leaving 5 bases between the germline ends. In nucleotides, the CDR3 is TGCGCCAGCAGCCAAGTGAATTACAATGAGCAGTTCTTC. Amino acids: CASSQVNYNEQFF.